The rows below give T cell receptor beta chains drawn from one sample of a study of cytomegalovirus exposure and HLA in healthy donors. Using immunoSEQ multiplex PCR, the repertoire was profiled, and TCRdb retains in-frame clones only, with some absent. The profile shows around 120,000 clones, 70% to 75% of them singletons. The sample was PBMCs. The receptors were gathered from a woman in her thirties or forties in good health and CMV-seronegative. Both conserved end residues are part of each CDR3. D genes are given only for firm matches. The size field is filled for only some rows; it gives once, few, many or a size class.

>TRBJ1-5|TRBV4-3|TRBD1|NA
CASSQRHYGQGTQPQHF
TGCGCCAGCAGCCAACGCCATTATGGACAGGGGACTCAGCCCCAGCATTTT
>TRBJ1-1|TRBV29-1|NA|NA
CSVVPGGATKEAFF
TGCAGCGTTGTACCGGGAGGGGCCACGAAGGAAGCTTTCTTT
>TRBJ2-1|TRBV7-2|TRBD2|NA
CASSLAGGRGYNEQFF
TGTGCCAGCAGCTTAGCGGGCGGGAGGGGGTACAATGAGCAGTTCTTC
>TRBJ1-1|TRBV10-3|TRBD1|NA
CAISTGTGGISEAFF
TGTGCCATCAGTACCGGGACAGGGGGAATCTCTGAAGCTTTCTTT
>TRBJ2-1|TRBV18|TRBD2|NA
CASSPPSGSVREQFF
TGTGCCAGCTCACCACCTAGCGGGAGTGTACGCGAGCAGTTCTTC
>TRBJ1-6|TRBV2|TRBD1|NA
CASSESTGGNSPLHF
TGTGCCAGCAGTGAAAGCACAGGGGGTAATTCACCCCTCCACTTT
>TRBJ2-5|TRBV4-2|TRBD2|NA
CASSQDLAGGQETQYF
TGTGCCAGCAGCCAAGATCTGGCGGGGGGACAAGAGACCCAGTACTTC
>TRBJ2-7|TRBV6-5|TRBD1|few
CASRAVRQGSYEQYF
TGTGCCAGCAGGGCAGTACGACAGGGATCCTACGAGCAGTACTTC
>TRBJ2-1|TRBV5-1|TRBD2|NA
CASSTSGGNNEQFF
TGCGCCAGCAGCACTAGCGGGGGCAACAATGAGCAGTTCTTC
>TRBJ2-1|TRBV19|TRBD2|NA
CASSIDLGGSSYNEQFF
TGTGCCAGTAGTATAGATCTGGGGGGGAGCTCCTACAATGAGCAGTTCTTC
>TRBJ2-7|TRBV23-1|NA|NA
CASSQSHPPVCGSLYEQYF
TGCGCCAGCAGTCAATCGCACCCGCCCGTGTGCGGGTCCTTATACGAGCAGTACTTC
>TRBJ1-5|TRBV7-8|NA|NA
CASSSLGGHQPQHF
TGTGCCAGCAGCTCCCTCGGGGGGCATCAGCCCCAGCATTTT
>TRBJ2-5|TRBV2|NA|NA
CASSADRQPGLETQYF
TGTGCCAGCAGTGCTGACAGACAACCAGGGTTAGAGACCCAGTACTTC
>TRBJ2-7|TRBV27|TRBD1|NA
CASSPSVGTDYEQYF
TGTGCCAGCAGTCCCTCCGTGGGGACAGACTACGAGCAGTACTTC
>TRBJ2-3|TRBV7-9|NA|NA
CASSFSSTDTQYF
TGTGCCAGCAGCTTCTCTAGCACAGATACGCAGTATTTT
>TRBJ2-7|TRBV11-2|TRBD2|NA
CASSSGGASGPYEQYF
TGTGCCAGCAGCTCAGGCGGTGCTAGCGGGCCCTACGAGCAGTACTTC